The entry below gives a single TCR beta chain sequence along with its context. Its target is not known. The PCR was carried out with 60 Vbeta primers and 13 Jbeta primers. Generated by immunoSEQ multiplex PCR, the TCRdb table keeps only in-frame clones and is missing some. This specimen shows 200,000 to 250,000 clones; the ten leading clones hold approximately 1%. This specimen comes from a study of cytomegalovirus exposure and HLA in healthy donors. General study points: Later on, an analysis tied 15,000 to 20,000 TCR beta sequences to HLA alleles at 0.05 false discovery rate. The authors later found most CMV-associated TCR beta chains appeared HLA-restricted. As confirmed in vitro, three CMV-associated chains were specific for CMV antigens. Among TCR beta chains, those listed as cytomegalovirus-associated numbered about 160.

The CDR3 consists of 15 residues. The germline V gene encodes CDR1 MNHNS and CDR2 SASEGT. Trimming stripped 8 bases from V and 0 bases from J, with 14 bases between. The clonotype was recovered from a woman aged 25 to 45 in good health and CMV-seropositive. The material sequenced was PBMCs. This chain links TRBV6-1 with TRBJ1-3; D may be TRBD1 (5 bases). The CDR3 DNA sequence: TGTGCCAGCCTAACCGGACATAGCTCTGGAAACACCATATATTTT. Amino acids: CASLTGHSSGNTIYF.